The next 16 T cell receptor beta chains were all read from a single sample in a study of cytomegalovirus exposure and HLA in healthy donors. PCR amplification relied on 60 Vbeta primers (plus 13 Jbeta primers). Generated by immunoSEQ multiplex PCR, the TCRdb table keeps only in-frame clones and is missing some. Seen here are under 95,000 clones, 60% to 80% observed once, and the top ten hold 2% to 2.5%. The sequenced sample consisted of PBMCs. The receptor set was obtained from a man aged 40-50 years in good health and CMV-seronegative.

The rearrangement uses TRBV11-3 and TRBJ2-3; 12 bases match TRBD2. V lost 1 base to trimming and J lost 6 bases; unmatched junction nucleotides: 17. This CDR3 spans 20 amino acids. The germline CDR1 and CDR2 sequences are SGHNT and YENEEA. The CDR3 DNA sequence: TGTGCCAGCAGCTTAGGATTTTCCCTGACTAGCGGGAGCGAAGCTGATACGCAGTATTTT. It translates to CASSLGFSLTSGSEADTQYF.

This rearrangement joins TRBV9 to TRBJ2-5; 9 nucleotides align to TRBD2. Germline assignment: CDR1 SGDLS and CDR2 YYNGEE. J was trimmed by 0 bases and V by 1 base; bases with no gene match: 7. The CDR3 is 17 residues long. The CDR3 DNA reads as TGTGCCAGCAGCGTATCGGGGCTAGCGGGAAACCAAGAGACCCAGTACTTC. Residues: CASSVSGLAGNQETQYF.

The V and J genes are TRBV28 and TRBJ1-5; 7 bases match TRBD1. J gave up 4 bases and V 1 base, and 4 bases lay outside the gene matches. This CDR3 region has 15 residues. Germline V gene sequence: CDR1 MDHEN, CDR2 SYDVKM. The CDR3 sequence: CASSLLGRGNQPQHF. The DNA for the CDR3 is TGTGCCAGCAGTTTATTGGGCAGGGGGAATCAGCCCCAGCATTTT.

The V and J genes are TRBV27 and TRBJ2-1, with TRBD2 matching over 10 bases. Germline assignment: CDR1 MNHEY and CDR2 SMNVEV (reference sequence). The CDR3 is 16 residues long. Losses at the gene ends were 3 bases for V and 10 bases for J; bases not matched to a gene: 12. This CDR3 is CASSFHLGTSASEQFF. The CDR3 coding sequence is TGTGCCAGCAGTTTTCATCTAGGGACTAGCGCTTCAGAGCAGTTCTTC.

The sample holds a few counts of this clone. This chain links TRBV4-1 with TRBJ1-1; 7 bases align to TRBD1. The CDR3 contains 15 residues. CDR1 is MGHRA and CDR2 is YSYEKL in the germline V gene. Losses at the gene ends were 3 bases for V and 7 bases for J; bases not matched to a gene: 11. The CDR3 sequence: CASSHEGAGIDEAFF. The CDR3 DNA is TGCGCCAGCAGCCACGAGGGGGCAGGGATAGATGAAGCTTTCTTT.

This chain links TRBV28 with TRBJ1-5; 7 bases are a match to TRBD1. Per the germline V gene, CDR1 is MDHEN and CDR2 is SYDVKM. V lost 1 base and J lost 6; bases outside the gene matches: 6. This CDR3 has 15 amino acids. CDR3 in DNA: TGTGCCAGCAGTTTATTGGAGGGGGCCAGTCAGCCCCAGCATTTT. This translates into CASSLLEGASQPQHF.

This clone was counted a few times. This chain joins TRBV7-6 and TRBJ1-1; a possible D gene is TRBD1 (6 bases). The V end lost 4 bases, the J end lost 3 bases, and 12 bases lay between the germline ends. The germline gives CDR1 SGHVS, CDR2 FNYEAQ. The CDR3 is 14 amino acids. The CDR3 DNA is TGTGCCAGCAGCTACAGGGATCGGGACACTGAAGCTTTCTTT. It is translated as CASSYRDRDTEAFF.

The chain uses TRBV6-1 and TRBJ1-4, with TRBD1 matching over 9 bases. The CDR3 has 15 amino acids. Germline lookup yields CDR1 MNHNS and CDR2 SASEGT. With 2 bases clipped from V and 8 bases from J, the junction kept 6 bases outside the gene matches. DNA for the CDR3: TGTGCCAGCAGTGAATATGGGACAGGGACCGAAAAACTGTTTTTT. Its translation: CASSEYGTGTEKLFF.

The V gene is TRBV7-2, the J gene TRBJ2-5; D call uncertain. Germline V gives CDR1 SGHTA, CDR2 FQGNSA. This CDR3 contains 12 residues. V was trimmed by 4 bases and J by 5 bases, leaving 8 bases between them. The CDR3 nucleotides are TGTGCCAGCAGCTCCCTCGTGGAGACCCAGTACTTC. Amino acid sequence: CASSSLVETQYF.

DNA of the CDR3: TGTGCCAGTAGTATATCGTTCGGGGAGCTGTTTTTT. Protein sequence: CASSISFGELFF. The J gene is TRBJ2-2, the V gene TRBV19; unclear D gene. This CDR3 is built from 12 residues. The V end lost 2 bases, the J end lost 7 bases, and 5 bases lay between the germline ends. Germline V CDR1 and CDR2: LNHDA, SQIVND (reference sequence).

The chain recombines TRBV6-5 with TRBJ2-7, with D possibly matching TRBD1 (8 bases). The V end was cut by 11 bases, the J end by 3 bases, with 17 bases between. The CDR3 length is 13 residues. Germline V lookup: CDR1 MNHEY, CDR2 SVGAGI. CDR3 nucleotide sequence: TGTGCCGGGGGGGACAGGACCCTCTACGAGCAGTACTTC. Translated: CAGGDRTLYEQYF.

This rearrangement joins TRBV9 to TRBJ2-1; tentative D call: TRBD2 (7 bases). Germline V lookup: CDR1 SGDLS, CDR2 YYNGEE. The germline V and J ends were trimmed by 3 bases and 4 bases, with 17 bases remaining between them. The CDR3 is 16 residues long. The CDR3 spells CASSEGDYLRYNEQFF. DNA for the CDR3: TGTGCCAGCAGCGAGGGGGACTATCTTAGATACAATGAGCAGTTCTTC.

This clone was found a few times. This chain links TRBV2 with TRBJ2-7; TRBD2 is a possible D gene (5 bases). Germline loops: CDR1 SNHLY, CDR2 FYNNEI. The germline V and J ends were trimmed by 6 bases and 4 bases, with 10 bases remaining between them. The CDR3 sequence is 12 residues long. CDR3 protein: CASRRESYEQYF. For the CDR3, the DNA is TGTGCCAGCAGACGGGAATCGTACGAGCAGTACTTC.

The chain uses TRBV28 and TRBJ2-7; D may be TRBD2 (5 bases). From germline, CDR1 is MDHEN and CDR2 SYDVKM. CDR3 length: 15 residues. Trimming removed 4 bases from V and 4 bases from J, with 17 bases in between. The CDR3 DNA is TGTGCCAGCAGTTCCTCCTTGACGTGGGAGTACGAGCAGTACTTC. It specifies CASSSSLTWEYEQYF. The variable domain in full, completed from reference TRBV28 and TRBJ2-7, reads DVKVTQSSRYLVKRTGEKVFLECVQDMDHENMFWYRQDPGLGLRLIYFSYDVKMKEKGDIPEGYSVSREKKERFSLILESASTNQTSMYLCASSSSLTWEYEQYFGPGTRLTVT.

The J gene is TRBJ1-3, the V gene TRBV9; no clear D. The V gene's germline CDR1 is SGDLS and CDR2 YYNGEE. There are 16 residues in the CDR3. Trimming took 0 bases from V and 0 from J, leaving 10 bases between them. The CDR3 sequence is CASSVESVSSGNTIYF. DNA of the CDR3: TGTGCCAGCAGCGTAGAGTCTGTTAGCTCTGGAAACACCATATATTTT.

The rearrangement links TRBV2 to TRBJ1-5; unclear D gene. This CDR3 has 13 amino acids. Germline V gene lookup returns CDR1 SNHLY and CDR2 FYNNEI. V was cut by 2 bases and J by 9 bases, with 11 bases left in between. CDR3 DNA sequence: TGTGCCAGCAGTGAACAGGTCCAAGGGCCCCAGCATTTT. It is translated as CASSEQVQGPQHF.